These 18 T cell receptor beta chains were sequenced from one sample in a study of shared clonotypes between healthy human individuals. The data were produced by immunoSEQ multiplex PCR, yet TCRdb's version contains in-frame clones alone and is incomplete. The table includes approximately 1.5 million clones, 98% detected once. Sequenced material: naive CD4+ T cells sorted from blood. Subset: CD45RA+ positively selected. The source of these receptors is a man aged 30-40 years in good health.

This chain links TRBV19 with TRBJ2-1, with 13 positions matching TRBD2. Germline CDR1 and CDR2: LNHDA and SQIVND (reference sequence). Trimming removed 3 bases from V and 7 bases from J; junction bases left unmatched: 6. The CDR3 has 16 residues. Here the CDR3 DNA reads TGTGCCAGTAGTATCCGGACTAGCGGGAGTTCTAATGAGCAGTTCTTC. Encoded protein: CASSIRTSGSSNEQFF.

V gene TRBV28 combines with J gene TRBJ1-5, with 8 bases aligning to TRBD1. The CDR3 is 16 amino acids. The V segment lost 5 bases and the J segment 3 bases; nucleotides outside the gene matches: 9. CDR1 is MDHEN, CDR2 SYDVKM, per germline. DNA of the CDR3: TGTGCCAGCAGTGCGACCGGGACAGGAGACAATCAGCCCCAGCATTTT. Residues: CASSATGTGDNQPQHF.

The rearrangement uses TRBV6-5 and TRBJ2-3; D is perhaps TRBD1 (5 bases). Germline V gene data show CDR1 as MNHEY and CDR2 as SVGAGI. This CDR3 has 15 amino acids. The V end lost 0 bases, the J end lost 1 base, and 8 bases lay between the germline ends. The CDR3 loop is CASSYSQGGTDTQYF. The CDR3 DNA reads TGTGCCAGCAGTTACTCGCAGGGCGGCACAGATACGCAGTATTTT.

CDR3 in DNA: TGTGCCAGCAGCTTGGAGCAGGTGACGGCCGAGCTGTTTTTT. Protein: CASSLEQVTAELFF. This rearrangement joins TRBV5-4 to TRBJ2-2; D unresolved. Per the germline V gene, CDR1 is SGHNT and CDR2 is YYREEE (reference sequence). V was shortened by 0 bases and J by 11 bases, with 14 bases between the two germline ends. The length of the CDR3 is 14 residues.

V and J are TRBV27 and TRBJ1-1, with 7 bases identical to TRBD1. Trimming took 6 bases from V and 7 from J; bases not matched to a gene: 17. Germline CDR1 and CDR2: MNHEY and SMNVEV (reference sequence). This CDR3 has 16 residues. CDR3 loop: CASRPPGQPFFGEAFF. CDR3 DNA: TGTGCCAGCAGACCCCCGGGACAGCCCTTTTTTGGTGAAGCTTTCTTT.

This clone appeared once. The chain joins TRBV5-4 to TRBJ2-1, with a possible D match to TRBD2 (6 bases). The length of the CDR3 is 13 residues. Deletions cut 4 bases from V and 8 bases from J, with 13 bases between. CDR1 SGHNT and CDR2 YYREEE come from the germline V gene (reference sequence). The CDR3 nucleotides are TGTGCCAGCAGCCTGACTAGTAAGGATGAGCAGTTCTTC. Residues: CASSLTSKDEQFF.

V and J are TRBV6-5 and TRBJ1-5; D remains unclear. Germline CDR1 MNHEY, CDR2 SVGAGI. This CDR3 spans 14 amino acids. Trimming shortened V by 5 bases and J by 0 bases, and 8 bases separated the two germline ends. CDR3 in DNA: TGTGCCAGCAGTGGTCAGTATAGCAATCAGCCCCAGCATTTT. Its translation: CASSGQYSNQPQHF.

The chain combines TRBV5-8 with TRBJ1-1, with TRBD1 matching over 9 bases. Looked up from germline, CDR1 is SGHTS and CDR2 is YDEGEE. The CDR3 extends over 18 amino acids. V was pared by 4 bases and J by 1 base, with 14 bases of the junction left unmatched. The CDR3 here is CASSVDRGRFFGNTEAFF. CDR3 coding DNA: TGTGCCAGCAGCGTGGACAGGGGTCGTTTTTTCGGGAACACTGAAGCTTTCTTT.

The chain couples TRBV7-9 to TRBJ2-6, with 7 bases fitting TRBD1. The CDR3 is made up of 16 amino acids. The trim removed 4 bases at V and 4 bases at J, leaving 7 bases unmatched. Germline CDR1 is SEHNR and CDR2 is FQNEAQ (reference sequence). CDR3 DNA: TGTGCCAGCAGCTCGCCTACAGGGGTAGGGGCCAACGTCCTGACTTTC. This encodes CASSSPTGVGANVLTF.

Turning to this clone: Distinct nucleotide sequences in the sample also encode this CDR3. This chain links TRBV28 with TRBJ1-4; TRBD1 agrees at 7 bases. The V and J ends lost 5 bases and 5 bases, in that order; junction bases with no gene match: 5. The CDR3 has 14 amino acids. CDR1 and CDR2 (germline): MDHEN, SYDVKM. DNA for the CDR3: TGTGCCAGCAGTCCGACAGGGCCGAATGAAAAACTGTTTTTT. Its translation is CASSPTGPNEKLFF.

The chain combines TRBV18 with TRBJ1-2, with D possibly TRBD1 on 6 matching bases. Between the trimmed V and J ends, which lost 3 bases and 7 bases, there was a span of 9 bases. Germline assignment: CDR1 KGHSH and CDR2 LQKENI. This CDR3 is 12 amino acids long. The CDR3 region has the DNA TGTGCCAGCTCACCGCGGGACACTGGCTACACCTTC. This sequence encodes CASSPRDTGYTF.

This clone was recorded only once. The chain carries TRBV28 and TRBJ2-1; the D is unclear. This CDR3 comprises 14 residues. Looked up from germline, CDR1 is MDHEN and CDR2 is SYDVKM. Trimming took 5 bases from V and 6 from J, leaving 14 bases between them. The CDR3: CASSIRAFVNEQFF. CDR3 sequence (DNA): TGTGCCAGCAGTATAAGGGCTTTCGTCAATGAGCAGTTCTTC.

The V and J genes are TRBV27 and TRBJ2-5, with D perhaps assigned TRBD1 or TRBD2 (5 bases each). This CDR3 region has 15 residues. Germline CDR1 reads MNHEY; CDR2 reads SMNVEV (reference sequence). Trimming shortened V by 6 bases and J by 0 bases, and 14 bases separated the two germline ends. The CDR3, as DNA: TGTGCCAGCAGGTTCATGGGGCGGGACCAAGAGACCCAGTACTTC. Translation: CASRFMGRDQETQYF.

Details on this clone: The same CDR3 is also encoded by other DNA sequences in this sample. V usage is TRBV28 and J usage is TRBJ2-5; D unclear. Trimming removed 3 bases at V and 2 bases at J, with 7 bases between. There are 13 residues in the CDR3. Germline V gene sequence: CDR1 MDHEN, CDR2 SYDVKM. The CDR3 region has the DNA TGTGCCAGCAGTTTGCGGCAGCAAGAGACCCAGTACTTC. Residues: CASSLRQQETQYF.

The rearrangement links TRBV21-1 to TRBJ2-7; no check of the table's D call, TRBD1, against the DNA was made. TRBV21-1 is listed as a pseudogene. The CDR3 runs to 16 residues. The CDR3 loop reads CASSRHRLEAVYEQYF. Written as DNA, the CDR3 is TGTGCCAGCAGCCGACACAGGCTCGAGGCGGTCTACGAGCAGTACTTC.

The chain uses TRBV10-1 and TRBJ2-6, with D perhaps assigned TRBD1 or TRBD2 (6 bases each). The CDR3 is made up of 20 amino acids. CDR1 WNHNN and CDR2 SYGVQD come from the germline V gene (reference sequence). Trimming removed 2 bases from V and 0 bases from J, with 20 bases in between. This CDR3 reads CASSERATARGGSGANVLTF. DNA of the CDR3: TGCGCCAGCAGTGAGAGAGCTACTGCCAGGGGAGGCTCTGGGGCCAACGTCCTGACTTTC.

CDR3 in amino acids: CAISESRAPSSYNEQFF. DNA for the CDR3: TGTGCCATCAGTGAGTCGAGGGCACCAAGCTCCTACAATGAGCAGTTCTTC. The gene calls are TRBV10-3 and TRBJ2-1; possible D gene TRBD2, 5 bases. Deletions cut 0 bases from V and 0 bases from J, with 12 bases between. This CDR3 spans 17 amino acids. Germline V gives CDR1 ENHRY, CDR2 SYGVKD.

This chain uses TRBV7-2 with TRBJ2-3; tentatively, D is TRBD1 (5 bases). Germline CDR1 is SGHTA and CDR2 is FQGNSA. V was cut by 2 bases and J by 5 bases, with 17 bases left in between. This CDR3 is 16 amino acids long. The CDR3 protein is CASSLSRQGGGDTQYF. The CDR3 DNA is TGTGCCAGCAGCTTAAGTCGGCAGGGCGGTGGAGATACGCAGTATTTT.